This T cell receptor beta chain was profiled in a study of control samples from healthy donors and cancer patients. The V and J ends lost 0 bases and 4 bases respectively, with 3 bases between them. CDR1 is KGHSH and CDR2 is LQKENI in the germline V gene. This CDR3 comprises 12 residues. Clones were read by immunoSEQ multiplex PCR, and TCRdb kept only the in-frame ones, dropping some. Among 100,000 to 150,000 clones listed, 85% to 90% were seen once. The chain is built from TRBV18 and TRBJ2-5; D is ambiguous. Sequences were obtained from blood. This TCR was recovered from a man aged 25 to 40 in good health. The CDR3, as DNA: TGTGCCAGCTCACCACCTGGAGAGACCCAGTACTTC. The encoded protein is CASSPPGETQYF.